These T cell receptor beta chains were read from a single sample in a study of vaccination effects on CD4 cells after COVID-19. Assay used: immunoSEQ multiplex PCR; TCRdb lists only in-frame clones, some missing. Of approximately 74,000 clones detected, 65% to 75% appear once; the ten largest clones hold roughly 2.9%. Antigens of these TCRs are unknown. Sequencing used CD4+ T cells from PBMCs cultured with HCoV-NL63 spike peptides, obtained before COVID-19 vaccination. All receptors derive from a human donor who received a COVID-19 vaccine. Both conserved end residues are part of each CDR3. The order of the fields is V gene, CDR3 length, D gene, clone size, J gene, CDR3 protein, CDR3 DNA. D genes are given only for firm matches. Size tells how often a clone was seen (once, few, many) or the class of an expanded clone, and some rows leave it out.

>TRBV24-1|16|TRBD1|.|TRBJ2-2
CATSDLRTGYTGELFF
TGTGCCACCAGTGATTTGCGGACAGGGTACACCGGGGAGCTGTTTTTT
>TRBV6-5|12|TRBD2|.|TRBJ2-1
CARSGGAHEQFF
TGTGCCCGGAGCGGGGGGGCGCATGAGCAGTTCTTC
>TRBV2|14|TRBD1|.|TRBJ1-2
CASSERQGGYGYTF
TGTGCCAGCAGCGAGCGACAGGGGGGCTATGGCTACACCTTC
>TRBV25-1|16|.|.|TRBJ2-4
CASSELGRDAKNIQYF
TGTGCCAGCAGTGAATTGGGGCGGGACGCCAAAAACATTCAGTACTTC
>TRBV24-1|15|.|.|TRBJ2-5
CATSDSPGHQETQYF
TGTGCCACCAGTGATTCCCCGGGACATCAAGAGACCCAGTACTTC
>TRBV30|13|.|.|TRBJ2-5
CAWGRQWKETQYF
TGTGCCTGGGGAAGACAGTGGAAGGAGACCCAGTACTTC
>TRBV27|14|.|.|TRBJ1-6
CASSPGRGISPLHF
TGTGCCAGCAGTCCTGGACGGGGAATTTCACCCCTCCACTTT
>TRBV19|15|.|.|TRBJ2-1
CAATRDIGSYNEQFF
TGTGCCGCCACTCGGGACATCGGCTCCTACAATGAGCAGTTCTTC
>TRBV6-6|15|TRBD2|.|TRBJ2-2
CASSWGLPNTGELFF
TGTGCCAGCAGTTGGGGACTACCGAACACCGGGGAGCTGTTTTTT
>TRBV5-5|15|.|.|TRBJ2-5
CASSLVQTLGETQYF
TGTGCCAGCAGCTTGGTCCAGACCCTCGGAGAGACCCAGTACTTC
>TRBV18|14|.|.|TRBJ1-2
CASSPGIGPEGYTF
TGTGCCAGCTCCCCCGGGATAGGGCCTGAGGGCTACACCTTC
>TRBV10-3|16|TRBD1|.|TRBJ2-2
CAISLGTGGSGGELFF
TGTGCCATCAGTCTCGGGACAGGGGGCAGTGGCGGGGAGCTGTTTTTT
>TRBV7-3|13|.|.|TRBJ1-6
CASSLTDSSPLHF
TGTGCCAGCAGCTTAACGGACAGCTCACCCCTCCACTTT
>TRBV7-2|15|.|.|TRBJ1-5
CASSFVLSASQPQHF
TGTGCCAGCAGCTTTGTGCTCTCCGCGAGTCAGCCCCAGCATTTT
>TRBV6-5|14|.|.|TRBJ1-5
CASRGGGGNQPQHF
TGTGCCAGCAGGGGAGGGGGTGGAAATCAGCCCCAGCATTTT
>TRBV11-2|20|TRBD1|.|TRBJ2-3
CASSLEFNRGHIDVTDTQYF
TGTGCCAGCAGCTTAGAGTTTAACAGGGGGCATATTGATGTCACAGATACGCAGTATTTT
>TRBV5-5|16|TRBD1|.|TRBJ1-4
CASSLVDGTGGEKLFF
TGTGCCAGCAGCCTGGTCGACGGGACAGGGGGTGAAAAACTGTTTTTT
>TRBV6-5|15|.|.|TRBJ1-4
CASSYSKGTNEKLFF
TGTGCCAGCAGTTACTCGAAGGGCACTAATGAAAAACTGTTTTTT
>TRBV2|14|TRBD1|.|TRBJ1-4
CASTQDRVNEKLFF
TGTGCCAGCACCCAGGACAGGGTGAATGAAAAACTGTTTTTT
>TRBV7-2|15|.|.|TRBJ1-1
CASSFQQGRSTEAFF
TGTGCCAGCAGCTTCCAACAGGGTAGGAGCACTGAAGCTTTCTTT
>TRBV5-1|14|.|few|TRBJ1-1
CASSGGPVNTEAFF
TGCGCCAGCAGCGGGGGACCGGTGAACACTGAAGCTTTCTTT
>TRBV7-9|15|.|.|TRBJ1-1
CASSAPVGWDTEAFF
TGTGCCAGCAGCGCACCGGTGGGGTGGGACACTGAAGCTTTCTTT
>TRBV5-1|16|TRBD1|.|TRBJ1-4
CASSPFAGGTNEKLFF
TGCGCCAGCAGCCCCTTCGCAGGGGGCACTAATGAAAAACTGTTTTTT